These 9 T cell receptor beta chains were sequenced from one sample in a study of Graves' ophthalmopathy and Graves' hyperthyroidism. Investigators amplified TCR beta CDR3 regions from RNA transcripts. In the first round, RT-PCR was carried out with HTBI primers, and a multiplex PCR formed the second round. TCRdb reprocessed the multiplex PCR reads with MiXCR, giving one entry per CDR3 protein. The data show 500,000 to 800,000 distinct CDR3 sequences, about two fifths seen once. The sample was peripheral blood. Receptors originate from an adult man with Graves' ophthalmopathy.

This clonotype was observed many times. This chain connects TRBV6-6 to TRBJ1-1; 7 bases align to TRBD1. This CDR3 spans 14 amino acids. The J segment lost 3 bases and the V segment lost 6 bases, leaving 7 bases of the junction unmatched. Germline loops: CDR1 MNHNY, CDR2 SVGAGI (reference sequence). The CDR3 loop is CASRAQGEHTEAFF. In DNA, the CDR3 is TGTGCCAGCAGGGCGCAGGGGGAGCACACTGAAGCTTTCTTT.

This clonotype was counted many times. CDR3 loop: CSARPGQGQGGDYGYTF. The DNA of the CDR3 is TGCAGTGCTCGCCCGGGACAGGGACAGGGCGGGGACTATGGCTACACCTTC. The V gene is TRBV20-1, the J gene TRBJ1-2; 9 nucleotides align to TRBD1. Germline V lookup: CDR1 DFQATT, CDR2 SNEGSKA (reference sequence). This CDR3 is built from 17 residues. Germline trimming cut 5 bases from V and 3 bases from J; bases unmatched to any gene: 16.

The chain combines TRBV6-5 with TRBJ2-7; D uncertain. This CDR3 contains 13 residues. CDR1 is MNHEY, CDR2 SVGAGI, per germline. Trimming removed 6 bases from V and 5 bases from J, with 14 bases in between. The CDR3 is CASRRMDIHEQYF. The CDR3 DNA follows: TGTGCCAGCAGAAGGATGGATATCCACGAGCAGTACTTC.

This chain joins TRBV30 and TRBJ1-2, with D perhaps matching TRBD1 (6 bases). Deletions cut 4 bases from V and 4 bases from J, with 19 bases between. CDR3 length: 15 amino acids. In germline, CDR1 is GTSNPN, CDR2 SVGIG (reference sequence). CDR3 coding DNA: TGTGCCTGGACTCCCAAGGTCGGCAGGGGCTATGGCTACACCTTC. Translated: CAWTPKVGRGYGYTF. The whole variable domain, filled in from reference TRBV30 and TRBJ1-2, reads SQTIHQWPATLVQPVGSPLSLECTVEGTSNPNLYWYRQAAGRGLQLLFYSVGIGQISSEVPQNLSASRPQDRQFILSSKKLLLSDSGFYLCAWTPKVGRGYGYTFGSGTRLTVV.

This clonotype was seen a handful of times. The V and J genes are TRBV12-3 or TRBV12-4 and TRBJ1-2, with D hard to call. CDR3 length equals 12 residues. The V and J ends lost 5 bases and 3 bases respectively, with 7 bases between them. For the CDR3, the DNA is TGTGCCAGCAGTCAAGACTACTATGGCTACACCTTC. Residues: CASSQDYYGYTF.

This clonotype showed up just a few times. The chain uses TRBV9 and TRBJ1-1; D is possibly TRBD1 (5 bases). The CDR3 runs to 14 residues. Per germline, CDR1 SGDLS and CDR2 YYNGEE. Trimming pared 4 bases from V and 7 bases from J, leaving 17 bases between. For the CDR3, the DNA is TGTGCCAGCAGCCAAGACGGGACCGATAATGAAGCTTTCTTT. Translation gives CASSQDGTDNEAFF.

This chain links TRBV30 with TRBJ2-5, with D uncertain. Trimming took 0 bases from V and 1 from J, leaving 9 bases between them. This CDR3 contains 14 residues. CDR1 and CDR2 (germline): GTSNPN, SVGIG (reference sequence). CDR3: CAWSVGRIQETQYF. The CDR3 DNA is TGTGCCTGGAGTGTAGGGCGTATCCAAGAGACCCAGTACTTC.

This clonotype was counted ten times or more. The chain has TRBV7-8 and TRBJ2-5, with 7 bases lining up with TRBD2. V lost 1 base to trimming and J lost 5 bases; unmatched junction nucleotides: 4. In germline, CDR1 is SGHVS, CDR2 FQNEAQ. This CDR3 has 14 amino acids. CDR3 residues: CASSLVREAETQYF. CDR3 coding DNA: TGTGCCAGCAGCTTAGTCCGGGAGGCGGAGACCCAGTACTTC.

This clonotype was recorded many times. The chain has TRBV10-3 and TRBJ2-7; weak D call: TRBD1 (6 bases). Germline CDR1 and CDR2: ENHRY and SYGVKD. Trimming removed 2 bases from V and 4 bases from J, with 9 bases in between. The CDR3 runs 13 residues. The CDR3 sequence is CAISEPGQYEQYF. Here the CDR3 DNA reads TGTGCCATCAGTGAGCCCGGACAGTACGAGCAGTACTTC.